The 14 T cell receptor beta chains in this list originate from one sample, sequenced in a study of CD8 T cells in Susac syndrome. It was with random hexamers that roughly 0.45 to 1 ug RNA was reverse transcribed. MiXCR was run by TCRdb on the immunoSEQ multiplex PCR reads, yielding one entry per CDR3 protein. There are 150,000 to 200,000 distinct CDR3 sequences in the sample; just under 95% occur only once, and roughly 0.13% lies in the top ten. Sequencing input: CD4+ T cells from PBMCs. The receptors shown here come from a human donor in good health.

DNA of the CDR3: TGTGCCAGCAGTTTCCCTAGCCCGGCGGAGACCCAGTACTTC. Residues: CASSFPSPAETQYF. This chain joins TRBV12-3 or TRBV12-4 and TRBJ2-5; possibly TRBD2 for D (5 bases). This CDR3 has 14 residues. Trimming left V 3 bases short and J 5 bases short, with 13 bases between.

The V and J genes are TRBV23-1 and TRBJ1-3, with D possibly being TRBD1 (5 bases). TRBV23-1 qualifies as an ORF whose function is uncertain. The CDR3 length is 14 residues. Trimming took 5 bases from V and 6 from J, leaving 14 bases between them. DNA of the CDR3: TGCGCCAGCAGTTGGTGGCAGGGTGAAAACACCATATATTTT. This gives the protein CASSWWQGENTIYF.

CDR3 in DNA: TGTGCCACCAGTGATCCCGGACAGGGGGGTTTGGAGACCCAGTACTTC. It yields the protein CATSDPGQGGLETQYF. This chain connects TRBV24-1 to TRBJ2-5, with 10 bases identical to TRBD1. The J segment lost 5 bases and the V segment lost 3 bases, leaving 8 bases of the junction unmatched. Looked up from germline, CDR1 is KGHDR and CDR2 is SFDVKD. This CDR3 has 16 residues.

The genes are TRBV19 and TRBJ1-2; TRBD1 agrees at 7 bases. Germline CDR1 LNHDA, CDR2 SQIVND (reference sequence). The CDR3 is made up of 14 amino acids. The V gene end was trimmed by 3 bases and the J gene end by 4 bases; junction bases not matched to a gene: 5. This CDR3 reads CASSMWDSPYGYTF. The CDR3 coding sequence is TGTGCCAGTAGTATGTGGGACAGCCCCTATGGCTACACCTTC.

V is TRBV20-1 and J is TRBJ1-6, with TRBD1 as a possible D gene (5 bases). The CDR3 extends over 14 amino acids. Trimming removed 4 bases from V and 6 bases from J, with 13 bases in between. CDR1 is DFQATT and CDR2 is SNEGSKA in the germline V gene (reference sequence). In DNA, the CDR3 is TGCAGTGCTACAAGGGACGGAGCTAATTCACCCCTCCACTTT. Amino acids: CSATRDGANSPLHF.

The chain is built from TRBV21-1 and TRBJ1-2. TRBV21-1 is listed as a pseudogene. The CDR3 loop spans 12 amino acids. In DNA form, the CDR3 reads TGTGCCAGCAGGAGGGCAGTTTGGGGCTACACCTTC. It is translated as CASRRAVWGYTF.

This clonotype occurred once. The chain couples TRBV6-2 or TRBV6-3 to TRBJ2-1, with TRBD2 identical over 8 bases. Trimming removed 8 bases from V and 0 bases from J; junction bases left unmatched: 3. The CDR3 contains 14 residues. Germline loops: CDR1 MNHEY, CDR2 SVGEGT. CDR3: CASHGGASYNEQFF. CDR3 sequence (DNA): TGTGCCAGCCACGGGGGGGCCTCCTACAATGAGCAGTTCTTC.

This clonotype came up once. The chain recombines TRBV29-1 with TRBJ2-5, with 10 bases that match TRBD1. V dropped 0 bases and J dropped 4; count of bases not matched to a gene: 2. Germline CDR1 reads SQVTM; CDR2 reads ANQGSEA. This CDR3 comprises 14 residues. The CDR3 DNA is TGCAGCGTTGAAGAAGACAGGGGGCGAGAGACCCAGTACTTC. As protein: CSVEEDRGRETQYF.

The CDR3 DNA sequence: TGTGCCAGCAGCTTTATCACAGATACGCAGTATTTT. It specifies CASSFITDTQYF. The rearrangement links TRBV6-1 to TRBJ2-3; D uncertain. This CDR3 spans 12 amino acids. Deletions cut 6 bases from V and 2 bases from J, with 6 bases between. Germline assignment: CDR1 MNHNS and CDR2 SASEGT.

This chain joins TRBV6-5 and TRBJ2-7; D unclear. Trimming removed 0 bases at V and 6 bases at J, with 12 bases between. CDR3 length: 14 residues. Germline CDR1 is MNHEY and CDR2 is SVGAGI. CDR3 amino acids: CASSYSSMAPEQYF. For the CDR3, the DNA is TGTGCCAGCAGTTACTCGAGTATGGCCCCCGAGCAGTACTTC.

V and J are TRBV7-3 and TRBJ1-2; 7 nucleotides align to TRBD1. The germline CDR1 and CDR2 sequences are SGHTA and FQGTGA. The ends lost 3 bases at V and 4 bases at J; junction bases unmatched: 2. The CDR3 length is 13 residues. The CDR3 reads CASSLQGGYGYTF. The DNA for the CDR3 is TGTGCCAGCAGCTTGCAGGGGGGCTATGGCTACACCTTC.

Only one count was recorded for this clonotype. The chain uses TRBV7-2 and TRBJ2-2, with TRBD1 as a possible D gene (6 bases). Germline V lookup: CDR1 SGHTA, CDR2 FQGNSA. Trimming removed 2 bases from V and 6 bases from J, with 13 bases in between. The CDR3 runs 15 residues. CDR3 sequence: CASSLRGHESGELFF. In nucleotides, the CDR3 is TGTGCCAGCAGCTTAAGGGGACACGAATCCGGGGAGCTGTTTTTT.

The sample holds one count of this clonotype. V and J are TRBV7-6 and TRBJ2-5; 7 nucleotides align to TRBD1. This CDR3 spans 15 amino acids. V was pared by 4 bases and J by 2 bases, with 7 bases of the junction left unmatched. The germline CDR1 and CDR2 sequences are SGHVS and FNYEAQ. The CDR3 DNA is TGTGCCAGCAGCTCGAATCCGGGACAGCAAGAGACCCAGTACTTC. As protein: CASSSNPGQQETQYF.

The chain uses TRBV20-1 and TRBJ2-3; 8 bases agree with TRBD2. Germline V lookup: CDR1 DFQATT, CDR2 SNEGSKA (reference sequence). The CDR3 has 13 residues. J was trimmed by 4 bases and V by 6 bases; bases with no gene match: 6. The CDR3 here is CSALGGAADTQYF. In DNA, the CDR3 is TGCAGTGCCCTCGGGGGGGCAGCAGATACGCAGTATTTT.